The present TCR beta chain was sequenced within a study of blood T cells in healthy people across ages (dated by TCRdb to the mid-2010s). Background for the entire study: In model experiments, roughly one uniquely barcoded TCR beta cDNA molecule per two T cells was captured by template switching. Age-related changes in TCR beta repertoire diversity were measured in the study by deep sequencing normalized with unique cDNA molecular identifiers. Four age groups were formed from the donors: young (average approximately 15 years), middle-aged (approximately 40), aged (under 70) and long-lived (approximately 80). To avoid experimental bias, donors of different ages were spread randomly across the sequencing lanes. The study analyzed two additional independent replicas of 1 million unique cDNA reads from the same blood draw for two donors, one aged 18 to 29 and one aged 80 or older. The paper as a whole reports these results and caveats: There was a strong correlation between observed TCR beta diversity and the percentage of naive T cells measured by flow cytometry. The CMV infection status of donors was not known, potentially confounding age-related changes in expanded clonotypes. Compared with the aged group, more naive CD4+ T cells, fewer expanded clones and increased TCR diversity were shown by the long-lived group, suggesting age selection. Conclusive comparison of naive and antigen-experienced compartments was prevented by the profiling of bulk unsorted PBMCs. Estimates of total diversity based on one million sequenced T cells were considered lower bounds and underestimates. Observed TCR beta diversity per million T cells fell roughly linearly with age, and a significant reduction was already apparent by age around 40.

Donors were about 36 systemically healthy Caucasian individuals from Russia aged roughly 6 to 95 years. Each donor gave approximately 10 milliliters of peripheral blood, collected into EDTA-treated Vacutainer tubes. Ficoll-Paque density-gradient centrifugation was used to isolate PBMCs, with at least 6.5 million per sample. Trizol reagent was used to extract total RNA from the PBMCs, yielding at least 5 micrograms per sample. For every donor, flow cytometry on a PBMC aliquot measured the percentage of naive CD45RAhigh/CD27high T cells. Comment on this clonotype: Its antigen remains undetermined. Per-nucleotide qualities are absent, and no much larger clonotype sits a single base away.

To prepare the library, 5' RACE was applied. For sequencing, an Illumina HiSeq 2500 was employed. A second roughly 7 to 11 cycle PCR used a sample-barcoded 5' primer and a J-beta primer mix. A template-switch 5' adaptor carrying 12 random nucleotides introduced a unique molecular identifier onto each TCR beta cDNA molecule. Each sample yielded at least 2.5 million CDR3-containing paired-end reads. First-strand cDNA was synthesized from all RNA with the Mint cDNA synthesis kit, primed by a TRBC-specific oligonucleotide. Following uracil-DNA glycosylase treatment, all cDNA underwent a first 18-cycle PCR with the universal primers M1SS and BC2_uni_R. The paper's data handling went like this. Each sample was normalized by randomly selecting 1 million high-quality reads, each carrying a distinct molecular identifier. Instead of being binned into consensus sequences, reads with shared molecular identifiers were discarded. CDR3 identification, clonotype clustering and error correction used MiTCR with a Q25 quality threshold and the strictest error-elimination algorithm. A nonparametric unseen species model with Euler transformation was used to estimate lower-bound total TCR beta diversity. Through fastp at Q25 and MiXCR, TCRdb rebuilt clones from the public reads, retaining in-frame beta chains. All rows with the same CDR3 protein become a single entry with the most common DNA and genes. TCRdb, rather than the study authors, made the V and J calls. The sample table lists over a million distinct CDR3 sequences, under 55% of them with a count of one. Approximately 4.1% of the sample is in the top ten clones.

V and J are truncated by 0 bases and 2 bases respectively, leaving an intervening sequence of 14 bases. CDR1 and CDR2 (LGHNA, YSLEER) derive from the germline V gene. Counted from cysteine to phenylalanine, this CDR3 has 16 amino acids. CDR3 DNA only is kept here, 48 bases in frame from base 1. Sequencing was carried out using blood. The receptor's source is a young woman in good health. The sequence is built from TRBV4-3 and TRBJ2-7, and possibly TRBD2, on 6 matching bases. CDR3 loop: CASSQDLTGAAYEQYF. The DNA sequence is as follows: TGCGCCAGCAGCCAAGATTTGACGGGAGCGGCCTACGAGCAGTACTTC.